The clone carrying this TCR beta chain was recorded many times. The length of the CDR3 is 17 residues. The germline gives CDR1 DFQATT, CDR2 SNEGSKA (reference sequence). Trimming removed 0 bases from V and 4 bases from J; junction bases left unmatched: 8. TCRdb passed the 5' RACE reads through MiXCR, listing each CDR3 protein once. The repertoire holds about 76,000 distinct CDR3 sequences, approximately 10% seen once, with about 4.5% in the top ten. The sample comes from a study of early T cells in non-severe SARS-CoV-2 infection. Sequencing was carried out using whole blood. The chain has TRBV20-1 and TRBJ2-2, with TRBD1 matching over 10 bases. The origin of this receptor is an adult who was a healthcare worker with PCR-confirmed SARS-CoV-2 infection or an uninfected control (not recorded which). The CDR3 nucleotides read TGCAGTGCTAGAGATCCGGGACAGGGGTTGGGCACCGGGGAGCTGTTTTTT. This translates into CSARDPGQGLGTGELFF.